This is a list of T cell receptor beta chains from one sample in a study of blood T cell repertoires in COVID-19. The repertoire was sequenced with immunoSEQ multiplex PCR; TCRdb's copy has only in-frame clones and lacks some. The table has tens of thousands of clones, around four fifths seen once. Sample: peripheral blood. The receptor set was obtained from a man in his 70s with acute or convalescent COVID-19. The CDR3 runs from the conserved cysteine through the conserved F or W. A D gene is named only where the DNA matches it firmly. Size is omitted from some rows. Given values are once, few, many or a class for expanded clones.

J: TRBJ2-3
size: .
D: .
V: TRBV3-1/TRBV3-2
DNA: TGTGCCAGCAGCCACAGACAGGCAGATACGCAGTATTTT
CDR3: CASSHRQADTQYF

J: TRBJ1-5
size: few
D: TRBD1
V: TRBV29-1
DNA: TGCAGCGTATGGACAGGGCGCAATCAGCCCCAGCATTTT
CDR3: CSVWTGRNQPQHF

J: TRBJ1-2
size: medium-sized
D: .
V: TRBV7-2
DNA: TGTGCCAGCAGCTTAGCGTCACAGGGTGGCTATGGCTACACCTTC
CDR3: CASSLASQGGYGYTF

J: TRBJ2-2
size: .
D: .
V: TRBV2
DNA: TGTGCCAGCAAGACACAGAACACCGGGGAGCTGTTTTTT
CDR3: CASKTQNTGELFF

J: TRBJ1-6
size: .
D: .
V: TRBV3-1/TRBV3-2
DNA: TGTGCCAGCAGCCGGAGGGACGGCTATAATTCACCCCTCCACTTT
CDR3: CASSRRDGYNSPLHF

J: TRBJ2-1
size: .
D: TRBD2
V: TRBV11-3
DNA: TGTGCCAGCAGCTTAGGTAGCGGGGGGGGCAATGAGCAGTTCTTC
CDR3: CASSLGSGGGNEQFF

J: TRBJ1-2
size: .
D: .
V: TRBV12-3/TRBV12-4
DNA: .
CDR3: CASSLMFGEGYTF

J: TRBJ2-5
size: .
D: TRBD2
V: TRBV4-1
DNA: TGCGCCAGCAGCCTACTAGCGGGAGAGCAAGAGACCCAGTACTTC
CDR3: CASSLLAGEQETQYF

J: TRBJ2-5
size: .
D: .
V: TRBV7-2
DNA: TGTGCCAGCAGCCCAATCCGACTGGGGGGGGCTGAGACCCAGTACTTC
CDR3: CASSPIRLGGAETQYF

J: TRBJ2-2
size: many
D: .
V: TRBV27
DNA: TGTGCCAGCAGTTTAACAGGGCAGACCGGGGAGCTGTTTTTT
CDR3: CASSLTGQTGELFF

J: TRBJ2-3
size: .
D: .
V: TRBV6-2/TRBV6-3
DNA: TGTGCCAGCAGTGATTTCAGGGCTACGCAGTATTTT
CDR3: CASSDFRATQYF

J: TRBJ1-1
size: .
D: .
V: TRBV6-6
DNA: TGTGCCAGCAGTTACTCGAACGGGATTGAAGCTTTCTTT
CDR3: CASSYSNGIEAFF

J: TRBJ1-4
size: once
D: .
V: TRBV5-6
DNA: TGTGCCAGCAGCTTGTTTTCGGCAGGGCAGAATGAAAAACTGTTTTTT
CDR3: CASSLFSAGQNEKLFF

J: TRBJ2-1
size: .
D: TRBD1
V: TRBV14
DNA: TGTGCCAGCAGCCAAGCTAGGGTCGGGACAGACAATGAGCAGTTCTTC
CDR3: CASSQARVGTDNEQFF

J: TRBJ2-7
size: .
D: TRBD1
V: TRBV29-1
DNA: TGCAGCGTTGGTTTGGGACAGGGTATGGAAGAGCAGTACTTC
CDR3: CSVGLGQGMEEQYF

J: TRBJ2-1
size: .
D: .
V: TRBV9
DNA: TGTGCCAGCAGTGAGGGTGGGACACCGTACAATGAGCAGTTCTTC
CDR3: CASSEGGTPYNEQFF

J: TRBJ1-2
size: few
D: .
V: TRBV4-1
DNA: TGCGCCAGCAGCCGACAGAGTAACTATGGCTACACCTTC
CDR3: CASSRQSNYGYTF

J: TRBJ1-2
size: .
D: TRBD1
V: TRBV5-6
DNA: TGTGCCAGCAGCTGGACAGGGGGAGGGCGGGATGGCTACACCTTC
CDR3: CASSWTGGGRDGYTF

J: TRBJ2-1
size: .
D: TRBD1
V: TRBV2
DNA: TGTGCCAGCAGGAGATCGACAGGGAACAATGAGCAGTTCTTC
CDR3: CASRRSTGNNEQFF

J: TRBJ2-5
size: .
D: TRBD2
V: TRBV7-8
DNA: TGTGCCATAGAAATAGCGGGGTCTCAAGAGACCCAGTACTTC
CDR3: CAIEIAGSQETQYF